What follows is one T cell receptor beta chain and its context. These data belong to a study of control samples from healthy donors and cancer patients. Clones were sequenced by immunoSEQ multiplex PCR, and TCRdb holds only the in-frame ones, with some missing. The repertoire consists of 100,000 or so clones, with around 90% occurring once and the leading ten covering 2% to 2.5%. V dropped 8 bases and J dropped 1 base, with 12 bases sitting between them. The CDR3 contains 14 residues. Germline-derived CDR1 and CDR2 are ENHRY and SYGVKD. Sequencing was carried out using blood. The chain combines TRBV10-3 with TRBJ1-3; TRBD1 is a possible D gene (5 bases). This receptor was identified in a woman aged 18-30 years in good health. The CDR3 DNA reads TGTGCCATCCGGGGAGCAGGGTCTGGAAACACCATATATTTT. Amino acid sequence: CAIRGAGSGNTIYF.